The subject of this entry is one T cell receptor (beta chain). In the authors' workflow: It was from reference gene primer amplification that nucleated cell counts were estimated. Generated by immunoSEQ multiplex PCR, the TCRdb table keeps only in-frame clones and is missing some. For V, J and clone size, that table is used; D and trimming come from the DNA. The data show around 300,000 clones, 85% to 90% seen once. The germline V gene has CDR1 SGHDT and CDR2 YYEEEE. This CDR3 has 16 amino acids. J gave up 6 bases and V 3 bases, and 6 bases lay outside the gene matches. The data were obtained in a study of blood T cell repertoires in COVID-19. Turning to the study itself: Collection of acute and convalescent COVID-19 samples took place in the United States, Italy and Spain. T cells, B-cell-depleted T cells, or PBMCs supplied cDNA or gDNA.

This chain links TRBV5-6 with TRBJ2-3; 14 bases match TRBD2. The source of this sequence is a woman aged 35 to 49 with acute or convalescent COVID-19. The sequenced sample consisted of peripheral blood. The chain's CDR3 is CASSWTSGGIFDTQYF. For the CDR3, the DNA is TGTGCCAGCAGCTGGACTAGCGGGGGGATTTTTGATACGCAGTATTTT.